This T cell receptor beta chain comes out of a study of TIL therapy for anti-PD-1-resistant metastatic lung cancer. For the study at large: Patients had a median age of 54 years (range 38-75).

Sequencing used immunoSEQ v3. Each library reached 2.1 million or so read pairs, or roughly 4.5-6 million at deep level. Here immunoSEQ multiplex PCR was the method, and the copy in TCRdb shows in-frame clones only, minus some. The table includes 95,000 or so clones, roughly two thirds detected once. This CDR3 region has 12 residues. Per germline, CDR1 SQVTM and CDR2 ANQGSEA. The trim removed 6 bases at V and 4 bases at J, leaving 4 bases unmatched. Concerning this clone itself: Its antigen is undetermined.

General study results and limits: This highly selected cohort may not generalize to typical lung cancer patients.

The time point is: pre-treatment sample, taken before nivolumab and TIL therapy. Most excised metastases sampled were pleural nodules or supraclavicular lymph nodes. Patients then received nivolumab; progressors got lymphodepletion, TIL and IL-2. The TCR comes from a person between 25 and 79 years old with non-small cell lung cancer. The sample in question was tumor tissue, obtained at baseline. The chain has TRBV29-1 and TRBJ2-3; 7 nucleotides agree with TRBD2. The CDR3 is CSVGRESDTQYF. The CDR3 DNA reads TGCAGCGTCGGGCGGGAGTCAGATACGCAGTATTTT.